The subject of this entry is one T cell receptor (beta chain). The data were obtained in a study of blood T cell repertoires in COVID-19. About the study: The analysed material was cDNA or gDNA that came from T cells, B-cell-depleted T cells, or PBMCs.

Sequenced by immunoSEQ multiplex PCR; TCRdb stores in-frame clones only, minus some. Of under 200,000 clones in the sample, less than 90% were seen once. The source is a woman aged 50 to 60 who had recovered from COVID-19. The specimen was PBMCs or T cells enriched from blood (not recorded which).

Here the CDR3 reads CATVEGGGGYTF. CDR3 bases: TGTGCCACCGTGGAGGGAGGAGGTGGCTACACCTTC. This chain joins TRBV6-5 and TRBJ1-2; D is uncertain. From germline, CDR1 is MNHEY and CDR2 SVGAGI. The CDR3 covers 12 residues. The V and J ends lost 10 bases and 7 bases respectively, with 16 bases between them.